This entry is about one T cell receptor beta chain. In the original analysis: Reference gene primer amplification gave estimated nucleated cell counts. Clones were read by immunoSEQ multiplex PCR, and TCRdb kept only the in-frame ones, dropping some. V, J and clone size are those of that table, while D and trimming were read from the DNA. The data contain about 170,000 clones, approximately 86% of them singletons. The data were obtained in a study of blood T cell repertoires in COVID-19. Study details: The origin of the acute and convalescent COVID-19 samples was the United States, Italy and Spain. T cells, B-cell-depleted T cells, or PBMCs provided the cDNA or gDNA that served as material.

The CDR3 spans 16 residues. V gave up 5 bases and J gave up 1 base; unmatched junction bases: 10. Germline V gene data show CDR1 as SGHAT and CDR2 as FQNNGV. This chain links TRBV11-2 with TRBJ1-1; 7 bases are shared with TRBD1. The sequence came from an elderly woman with COVID-19, enrolled during active disease. The sample comprised peripheral blood. As DNA, the CDR3 is TGTGCCAGCAGCAGACAGGACAGGCTCCCGAACACTGAAGCTTTCTTT. Translation: CASSRQDRLPNTEAFF.